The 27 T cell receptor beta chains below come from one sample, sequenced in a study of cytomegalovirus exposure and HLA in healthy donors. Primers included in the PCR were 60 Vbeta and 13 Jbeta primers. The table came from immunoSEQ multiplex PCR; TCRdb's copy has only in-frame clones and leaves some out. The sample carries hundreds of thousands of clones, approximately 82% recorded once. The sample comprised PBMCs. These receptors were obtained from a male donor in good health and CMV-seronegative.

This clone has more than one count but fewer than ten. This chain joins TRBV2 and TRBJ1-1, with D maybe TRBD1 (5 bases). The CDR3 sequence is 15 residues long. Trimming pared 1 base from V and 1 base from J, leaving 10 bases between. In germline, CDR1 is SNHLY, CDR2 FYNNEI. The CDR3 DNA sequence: TGTGCCAGCAGTGAAGAGGGACTGACGAACACTGAAGCTTTCTTT. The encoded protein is CASSEEGLTNTEAFF.

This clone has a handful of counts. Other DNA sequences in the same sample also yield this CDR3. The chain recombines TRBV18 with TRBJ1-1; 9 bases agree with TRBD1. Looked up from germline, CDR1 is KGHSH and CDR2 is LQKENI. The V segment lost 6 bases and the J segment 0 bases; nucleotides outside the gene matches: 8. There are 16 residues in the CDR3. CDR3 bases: TGTGCCAGCTCCCCGGGACAGGGACGGATGAACACTGAAGCTTTCTTT. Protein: CASSPGQGRMNTEAFF.

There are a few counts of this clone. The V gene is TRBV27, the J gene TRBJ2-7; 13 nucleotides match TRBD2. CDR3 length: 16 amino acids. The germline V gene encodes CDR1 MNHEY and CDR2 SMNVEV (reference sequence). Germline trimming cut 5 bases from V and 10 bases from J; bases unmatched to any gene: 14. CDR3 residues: CASSPTTSGRPPGQYF. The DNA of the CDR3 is TGTGCCAGCAGTCCCACGACTAGCGGGAGGCCTCCGGGACAGTACTTC.

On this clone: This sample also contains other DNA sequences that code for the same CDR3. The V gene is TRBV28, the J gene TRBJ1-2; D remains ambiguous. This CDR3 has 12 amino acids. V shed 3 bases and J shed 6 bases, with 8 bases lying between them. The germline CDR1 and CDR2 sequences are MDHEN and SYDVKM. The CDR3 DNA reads TGTGCCAGCAGTTTTTCCGGTAATGGCTACACCTTC. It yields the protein CASSFSGNGYTF.

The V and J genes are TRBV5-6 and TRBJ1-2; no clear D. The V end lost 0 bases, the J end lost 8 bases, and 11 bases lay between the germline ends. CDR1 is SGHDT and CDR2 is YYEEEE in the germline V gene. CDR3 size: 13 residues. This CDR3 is CASSLDKRLGYTF. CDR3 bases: TGTGCCAGCAGCTTGGATAAGAGGCTCGGCTACACCTTC.

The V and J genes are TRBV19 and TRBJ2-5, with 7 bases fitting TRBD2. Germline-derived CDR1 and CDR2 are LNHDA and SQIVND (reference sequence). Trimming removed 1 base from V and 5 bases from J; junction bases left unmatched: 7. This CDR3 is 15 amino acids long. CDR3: CASSIGPSGGETQYF. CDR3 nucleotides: TGTGCCAGTAGTATAGGTCCTAGCGGAGGGGAGACCCAGTACTTC.

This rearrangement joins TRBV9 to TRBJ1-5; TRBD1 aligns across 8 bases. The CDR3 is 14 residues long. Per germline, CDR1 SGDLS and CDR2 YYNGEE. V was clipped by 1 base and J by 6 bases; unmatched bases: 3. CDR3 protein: CASSVQGAGQPQHF. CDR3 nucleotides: TGTGCCAGCAGCGTACAGGGGGCTGGTCAGCCCCAGCATTTT.

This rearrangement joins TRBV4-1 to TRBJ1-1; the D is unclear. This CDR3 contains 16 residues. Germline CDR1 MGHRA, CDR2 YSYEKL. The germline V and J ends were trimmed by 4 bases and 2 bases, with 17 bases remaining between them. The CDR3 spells CASSLLQGEANTEAFF. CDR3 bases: TGCGCCAGCAGCCTCCTACAAGGAGAGGCAAACACTGAAGCTTTCTTT.

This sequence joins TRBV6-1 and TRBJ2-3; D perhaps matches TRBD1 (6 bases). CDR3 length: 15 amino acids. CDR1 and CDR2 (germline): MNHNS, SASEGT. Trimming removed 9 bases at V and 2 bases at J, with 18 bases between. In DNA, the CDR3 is TGTGCCAGTAGTCTGGAGACAGGACCCACAGATACGCAGTATTTT. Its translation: CASSLETGPTDTQYF.

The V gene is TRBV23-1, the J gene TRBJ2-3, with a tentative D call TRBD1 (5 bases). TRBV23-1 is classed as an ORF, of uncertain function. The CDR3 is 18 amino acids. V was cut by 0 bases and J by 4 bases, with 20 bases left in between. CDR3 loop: CASSQSLGHSRTSDTQYF. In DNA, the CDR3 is TGCGCCAGCAGTCAATCGCTCGGACATTCTAGAACCTCAGATACGCAGTATTTT.

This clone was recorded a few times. The CDR3 bases are TGTGCCAGCAGCTTAAGGGACAACCTCGGTGAGCAGTTCTTC. It is translated as CASSLRDNLGEQFF. This chain connects TRBV7-3 to TRBJ2-1, with a weak D call TRBD1 (6 bases). CDR3 length: 14 residues. In germline, CDR1 is SGHTA, CDR2 FQGTGA. The ends were cut back, 1 base at V and 9 bases at J, with 13 bases in the middle.

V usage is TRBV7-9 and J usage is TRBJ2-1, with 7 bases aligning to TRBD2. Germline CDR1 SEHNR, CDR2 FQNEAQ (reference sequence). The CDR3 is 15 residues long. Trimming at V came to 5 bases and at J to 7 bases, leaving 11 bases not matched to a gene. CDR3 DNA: TGTGCCAGCAGCCCGGGACTACACTCCGCTAATGAGCAGTTCTTC. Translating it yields CASSPGLHSANEQFF.

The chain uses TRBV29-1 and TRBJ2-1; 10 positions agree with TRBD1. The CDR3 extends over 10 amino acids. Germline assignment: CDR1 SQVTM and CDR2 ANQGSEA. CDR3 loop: CTGTGDTQFF. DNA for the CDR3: TGCACCGGGACAGGGGACACACAGTTCTTC.

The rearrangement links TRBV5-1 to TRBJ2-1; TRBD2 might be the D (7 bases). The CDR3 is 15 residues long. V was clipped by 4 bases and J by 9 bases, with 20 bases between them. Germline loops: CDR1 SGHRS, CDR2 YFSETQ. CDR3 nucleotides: TGCGCCAGCAGCGGCGAGGGGGGGAGGGCCATTGAGCAGTTCTTC. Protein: CASSGEGGRAIEQFF.

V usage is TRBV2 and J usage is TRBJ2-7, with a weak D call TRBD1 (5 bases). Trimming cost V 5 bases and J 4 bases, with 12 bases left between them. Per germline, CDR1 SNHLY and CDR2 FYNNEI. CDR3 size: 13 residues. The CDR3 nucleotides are TGTGCCAGCAGTACTGACAGAAGTTACGAGCAGTACTTC. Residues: CASSTDRSYEQYF.

The CDR3: CAWTGGRNTEAFF. In DNA, the CDR3 is TGTGCCTGGACGGGGGGACGGAACACTGAAGCTTTCTTT. This chain links TRBV2 with TRBJ1-1; possible D gene TRBD1, 5 bases. The V end was cut by 11 bases, the J end by 1 base, with 14 bases between. Germline V CDR1 and CDR2: SNHLY, FYNNEI. The length of the CDR3 is 13 residues.

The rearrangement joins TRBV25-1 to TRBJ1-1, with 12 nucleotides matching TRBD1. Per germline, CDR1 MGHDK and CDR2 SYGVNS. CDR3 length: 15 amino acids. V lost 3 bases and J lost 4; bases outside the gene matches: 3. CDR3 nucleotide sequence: TGTGCCAGCAGTGAGGGACAGGGGGCTGGCACTGAAGCTTTCTTT. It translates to CASSEGQGAGTEAFF.

The CDR3 loop reads CASSVAGAIDTQYF. CDR3 coding DNA: TGTGCCAGCAGCGTAGCGGGAGCAATAGATACGCAGTATTTT. This chain uses TRBV9 with TRBJ2-3; the D gene is possibly TRBD2 (6 bases). Deletions cut 0 bases from V and 5 bases from J, with 10 bases between. This CDR3 region has 14 residues. Germline V lookup: CDR1 SGDLS, CDR2 YYNGEE.

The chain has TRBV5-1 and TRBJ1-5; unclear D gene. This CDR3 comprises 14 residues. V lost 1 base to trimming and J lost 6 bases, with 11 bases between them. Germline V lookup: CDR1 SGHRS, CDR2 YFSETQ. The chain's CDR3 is CASSLTGSPQPQHF. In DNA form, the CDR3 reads TGCGCCAGCAGCTTGACGGGGAGTCCTCAGCCCCAGCATTTT.

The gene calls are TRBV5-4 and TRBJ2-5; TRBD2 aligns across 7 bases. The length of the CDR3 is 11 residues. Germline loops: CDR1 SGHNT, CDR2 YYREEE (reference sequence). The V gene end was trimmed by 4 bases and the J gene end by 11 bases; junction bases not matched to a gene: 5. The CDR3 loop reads CASSAAGEQYF. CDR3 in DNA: TGTGCCAGCAGCGCGGCGGGAGAGCAGTACTTC.

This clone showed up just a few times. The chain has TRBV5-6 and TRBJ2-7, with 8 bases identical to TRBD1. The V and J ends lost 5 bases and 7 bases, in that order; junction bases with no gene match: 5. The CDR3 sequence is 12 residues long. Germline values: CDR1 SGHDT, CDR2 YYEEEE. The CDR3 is CASSPGGGEQYF. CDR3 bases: TGTGCCAGCAGTCCAGGGGGCGGGGAGCAGTACTTC.

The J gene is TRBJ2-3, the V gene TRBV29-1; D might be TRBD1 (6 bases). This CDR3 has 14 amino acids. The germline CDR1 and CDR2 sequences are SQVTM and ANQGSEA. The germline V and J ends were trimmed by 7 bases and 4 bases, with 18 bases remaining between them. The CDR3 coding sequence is TGCAGCGCCGCCCCCGGTTCAGGGGCAGATACGCAGTATTTT. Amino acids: CSAAPGSGADTQYF.

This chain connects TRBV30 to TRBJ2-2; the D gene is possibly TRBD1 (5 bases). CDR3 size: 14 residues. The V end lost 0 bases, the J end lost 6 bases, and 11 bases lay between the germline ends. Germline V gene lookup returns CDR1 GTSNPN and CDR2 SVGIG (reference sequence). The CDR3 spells CAWSVGDGAGELFF. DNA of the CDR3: TGTGCCTGGAGTGTAGGGGATGGGGCCGGGGAGCTGTTTTTT. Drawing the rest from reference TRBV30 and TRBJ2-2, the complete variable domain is SQTIHQWPATLVQPVGSPLSLECTVEGTSNPNLYWYRQAAGRGLQLLFYSVGIGQISSEVPQNLSASRPQDRQFILSSKKLLLSDSGFYLCAWSVGDGAGELFFGEGSRLTVL.

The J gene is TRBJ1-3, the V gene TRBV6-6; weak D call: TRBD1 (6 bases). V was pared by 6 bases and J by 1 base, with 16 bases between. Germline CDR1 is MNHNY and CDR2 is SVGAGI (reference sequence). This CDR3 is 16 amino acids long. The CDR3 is CASSSSLGASGNTIYF. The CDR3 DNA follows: TGTGCCAGCAGCTCTTCGTTGGGGGCTTCTGGAAACACCATATATTTT.

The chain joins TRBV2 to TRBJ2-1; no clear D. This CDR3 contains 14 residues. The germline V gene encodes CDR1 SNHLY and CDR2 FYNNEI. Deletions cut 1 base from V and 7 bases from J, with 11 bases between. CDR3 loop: CASSEGRTVNEQFF. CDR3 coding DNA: TGTGCCAGCAGTGAAGGAAGAACGGTAAATGAGCAGTTCTTC.

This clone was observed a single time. The CDR3 DNA reads TGTGCCAGCAGCGTAGACAGGGGGCGGGCGAGGACTGAAGCTTTCTTT. It yields the protein CASSVDRGRARTEAFF. The J gene is TRBJ1-1, the V gene TRBV7-3, with TRBD1 matching 10 bases. Germline V gene lookup returns CDR1 SGHTA and CDR2 FQGTGA. The J segment lost 5 bases and the V segment lost 5 bases, leaving 11 bases of the junction unmatched. The length of the CDR3 is 16 residues.

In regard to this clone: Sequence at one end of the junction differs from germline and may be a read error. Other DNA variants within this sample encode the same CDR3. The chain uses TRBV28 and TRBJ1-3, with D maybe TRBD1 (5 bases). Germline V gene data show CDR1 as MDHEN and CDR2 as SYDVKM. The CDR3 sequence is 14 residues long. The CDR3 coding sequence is TGTGCTAGCAGTTCGGACACATTTGGAAACACCATATATTTT. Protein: CASSSDTFGNTIYF.